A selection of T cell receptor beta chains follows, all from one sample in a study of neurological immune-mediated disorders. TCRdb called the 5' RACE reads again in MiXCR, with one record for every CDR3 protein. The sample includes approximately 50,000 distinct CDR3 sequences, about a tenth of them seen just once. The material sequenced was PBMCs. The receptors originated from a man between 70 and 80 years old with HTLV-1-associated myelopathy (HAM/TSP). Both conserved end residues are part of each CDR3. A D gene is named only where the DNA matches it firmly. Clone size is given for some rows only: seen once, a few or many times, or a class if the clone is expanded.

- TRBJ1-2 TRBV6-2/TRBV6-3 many CASSRNGQGIGYTF TGTGCCAGCTCGAGAAATGGGCAGGGGATCGGCTACACCTTC
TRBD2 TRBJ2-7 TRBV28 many CASSWAGDPWEQYF TGTGCCAGCAGTTGGGCGGGAGACCCTTGGGAGCAGTACTTC
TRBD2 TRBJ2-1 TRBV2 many CASSAQRGGQFF TGTGCCAGCAGCGCACAGCGGGGAGGGCAGTTCTTC
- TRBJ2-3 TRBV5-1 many CASSLGQTTDTQYF TGCGCCAGCAGCTTGGGGCAGACCACAGATACGCAGTATTTT
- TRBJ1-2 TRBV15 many CATSREDGRSYGYTF TGTGCCACCAGCAGGGAGGACGGTCGATCCTATGGCTACACCTTC
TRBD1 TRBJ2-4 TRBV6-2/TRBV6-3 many CASHGQADKNIQYF TGTGCCAGCCACGGACAGGCTGACAAAAACATTCAGTACTTC
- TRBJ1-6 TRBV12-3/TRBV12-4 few CASTFAGEVLHF TGTGCCAGCACCTTTGCAGGAGAAGTCCTCCACTTT
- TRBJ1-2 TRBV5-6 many CASTLWGNAEGYTF TGTGCCAGCACCCTTTGGGGGAACGCGGAAGGCTACACCTTC
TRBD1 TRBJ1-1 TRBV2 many CASSEDRANTEAFF TGTGCCAGCAGTGAGGACAGGGCGAACACTGAAGCTTTCTTT
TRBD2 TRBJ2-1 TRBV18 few CASSPPFRPVAGGTEDYNEQFF TGTGCCAGCTCACCCCCCTTTCGGCCGGTGGCGGGAGGAACGGAGGACTACAATGAGCAGTTCTTC
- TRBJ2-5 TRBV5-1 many CASSLELETQYF TGCGCCAGCAGCTTGGAGCTTGAGACCCAGTACTTC
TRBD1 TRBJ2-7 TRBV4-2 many CASSRRQGSEYEQYF TGTGCCAGCAGCCGTCGACAGGGTTCGGAATACGAGCAGTACTTC
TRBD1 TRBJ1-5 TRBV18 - CASSTDRNQPQHF TGTGCCAGCTCAACGGACAGGAATCAGCCCCAGCATTTT
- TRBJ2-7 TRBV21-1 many CASSKDRLALSYEQYF TGTGCCAGCAGCAAAGACCGACTAGCGCTCTCCTACGAGCAGTACTTC
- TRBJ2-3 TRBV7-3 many CASSLYGDGTDTQYF TGTGCCAGCAGCTTGTACGGGGACGGCACAGATACGCAGTATTTT
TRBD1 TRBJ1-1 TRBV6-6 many CASSFRQGGAMNTEAFF TGTGCCAGCAGTTTCAGACAGGGAGGGGCCATGAACACTGAAGCTTTCTTT
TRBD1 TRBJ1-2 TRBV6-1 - CASSLSDRGRNYGYTF TGTGCCAGCAGCCTTTCTGACAGGGGGCGGAACTATGGCTACACCTTC
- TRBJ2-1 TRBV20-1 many CSARGTRYNEQFF TGCAGTGCTAGGGGGACCCGCTACAATGAGCAGTTCTTC
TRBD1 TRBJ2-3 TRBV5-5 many CASTSRDRVRRLIQDTQYF TGTGCCAGCACCTCCCGGGACAGGGTGAGGAGGCTTATACAAGATACGCAGTATTTT
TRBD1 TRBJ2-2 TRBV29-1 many CSVTTGSRLTGELFF TGCAGCGTGACGACAGGGTCCCGATTAACCGGGGAGCTGTTTTTT
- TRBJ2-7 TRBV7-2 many CASSSGLQDYEQYF TGTGCCAGCAGCTCGGGACTCCAAGACTACGAGCAGTACTTC
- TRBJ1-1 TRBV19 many CASSNYEGVGEAFF TGTGCCAGTAGCAACTACGAGGGGGTTGGTGAAGCTTTCTTT
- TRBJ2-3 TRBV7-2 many CASSPGGGRSVDTQYF TGTGCCAGCAGCCCAGGGGGGGGACGGTCGGTAGATACGCAGTATTTT
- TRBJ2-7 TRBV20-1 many CSARDGGAGATYEQYF TGCAGTGCTAGAGATGGGGGGGCGGGAGCCACCTACGAGCAGTACTTC
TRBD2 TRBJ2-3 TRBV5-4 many CASSLGGPAGKTDTQYF TGTGCCAGCAGCTTGGGAGGCCCAGCGGGAAAGACAGATACGCAGTATTTT
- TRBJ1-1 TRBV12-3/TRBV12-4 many CAILSEGNTEAFF TGTGCCATCCTCAGTGAGGGAAACACTGAAGCTTTCTTT
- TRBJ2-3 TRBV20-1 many CSASGSGTDTQYF TGCAGTGCTAGCGGGAGCGGGACAGATACGCAGTATTTT
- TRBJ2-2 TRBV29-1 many CSVRGAITGELFF TGCAGCGTTCGGGGGGCAATCACCGGGGAGCTGTTTTTT
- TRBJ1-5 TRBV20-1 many CSARETGSNQPQHF TGCAGTGCTAGAGAGACCGGGAGTAATCAGCCCCAGCATTTT
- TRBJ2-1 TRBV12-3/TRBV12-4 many CASSLLATNEQFF TGTGCCAGCTCCCTATTAGCGACAAATGAGCAGTTCTTC
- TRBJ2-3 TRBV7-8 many CATRMDWSDTQYF TGTGCCACTCGAATGGACTGGTCAGATACGCAGTATTTT
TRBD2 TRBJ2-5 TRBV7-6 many CASSLERGGTQYF TGTGCCAGCAGCTTAGAACGGGGGGGGACCCAGTACTTC
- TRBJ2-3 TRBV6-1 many CASRRAPFTDTQYF TGTGCCAGCCGTCGCGCACCCTTCACAGATACGCAGTATTTT
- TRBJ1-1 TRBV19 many CASSPAGVGTEAFF TGTGCCAGTAGTCCCGCGGGGGTAGGCACTGAAGCTTTCTTT
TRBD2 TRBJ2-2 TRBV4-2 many CASSLRLAGEMDTGELFF TGTGCCAGCAGCCTTAGACTAGCGGGAGAGATGGACACCGGGGAGCTGTTTTTT
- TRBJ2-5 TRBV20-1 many CSALWATSQETQYF TGCAGTGCGTTGTGGGCCACTAGCCAAGAGACCCAGTACTTC
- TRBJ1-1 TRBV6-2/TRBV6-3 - CASQRATEAFF TGTGCCAGCCAGAGGGCCACTGAAGCTTTCTTT
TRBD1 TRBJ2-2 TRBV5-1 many CASSPGTGGVRTGELFF TGCGCCAGCAGCCCCGGGACAGGGGGAGTGCGCACCGGGGAGCTGTTTTTT
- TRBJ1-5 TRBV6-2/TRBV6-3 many CASSYAGPGRPQHF TGTGCCAGCAGTTACGCCGGGCCCGGTAGGCCCCAGCATTTT
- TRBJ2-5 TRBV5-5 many CASSLAQGLLQYF TGTGCCAGCAGCTTGGCGCAGGGCCTACTTCAGTACTTC
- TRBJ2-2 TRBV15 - CATNIRDDTGEPFF TGTGCCACCAACATCCGGGATGACACCGGGGAGCCGTTTTTT
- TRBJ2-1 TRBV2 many CASIGLPTRSSYNEQFF TGTGCCAGCATCGGGCTGCCTACTCGAAGCTCCTACAATGAGCAGTTCTTC
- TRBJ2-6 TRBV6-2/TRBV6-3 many CASRQGFNSGANVLTF TGTGCCAGCAGGCAGGGCTTCAACTCTGGGGCCAACGTCCTGACTTTC
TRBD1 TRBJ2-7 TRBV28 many CATSETPGTGLHEQYF TGTGCCACCTCCGAAACTCCCGGGACAGGGTTACACGAGCAGTACTTC
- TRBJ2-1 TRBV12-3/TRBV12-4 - CTIIQDPYNEQFF TGTACCATCATCCAGGACCCGTACAATGAGCAGTTCTTC
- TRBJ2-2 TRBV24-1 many CATSDLVQGGHTGELFF TGTGCCACCAGTGATTTGGTGCAGGGGGGTCACACCGGGGAGCTGTTTTTT
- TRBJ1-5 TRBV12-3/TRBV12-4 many CASSSPDILGNQPQHF TGTGCCAGCAGTTCCCCGGACATTCTCGGCAATCAGCCCCAGCATTTT
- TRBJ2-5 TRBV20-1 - CSARSQGRSQDTQYF TGCAGTGCTCGGTCCCAAGGACGGAGCCAAGATACCCAGTACTTC
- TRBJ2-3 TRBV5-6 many CASSSNRATDTQYF TGTGCCAGCAGCTCAAACCGGGCCACAGATACGCAGTATTTT
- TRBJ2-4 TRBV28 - CASSLTGWRRNIQYF TGTGCCAGCAGCTTGACAGGCTGGAGGCGAAACATTCAGTACTTC
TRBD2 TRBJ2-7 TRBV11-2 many CASSQRLAGENEQYF TGTGCCAGCAGCCAACGACTAGCGGGAGAGAACGAGCAGTACTTC
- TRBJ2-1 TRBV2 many CASRPTTGPMSGLFF TGTGCCAGCAGACCTACAACCGGACCAATGAGCGGCCTATTCTTC
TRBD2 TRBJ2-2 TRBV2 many CASTGLDTGELFF TGTGCCAGCACAGGACTAGACACCGGGGAGCTGTTTTTT
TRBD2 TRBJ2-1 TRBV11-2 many CASSSQGLAGGLEQFF TGTGCCAGCAGCTCCCAAGGACTAGCGGGAGGCCTTGAGCAGTTCTTC
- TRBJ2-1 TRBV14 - CASSQELPANEQFF TGTGCCAGCAGCCAAGAACTTCCGGCCAATGAGCAGTTCTTC
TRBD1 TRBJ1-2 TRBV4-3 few CASSQTDRGGYGYTF TGCGCCAGCAGCCAGACGGACAGGGGTGGGTATGGCTACACCTTC
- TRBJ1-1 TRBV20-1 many CSASNQVVWNTEAFF TGCAGTGCTAGCAACCAAGTCGTTTGGAACACTGAAGCTTTCTTT
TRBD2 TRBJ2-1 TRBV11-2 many CASGTYSGGYNEQFF TGTGCCAGCGGGACCTATAGCGGGGGGTACAATGAGCAGTTCTTC
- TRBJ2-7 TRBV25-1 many CASSTSKGTYEQYF TGTGCCAGCAGTACTTCCAAGGGCACTTACGAGCAGTACTTC
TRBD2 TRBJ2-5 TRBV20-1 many CSASRPSGREETQYF TGCAGTGCTAGTCGGCCTAGCGGGAGGGAAGAGACCCAGTACTTC